What follows are 9 T cell receptor beta chains derived from one specimen sequenced in a study of Tregs in tolerant kidney transplant recipients. Mixed chimerism was transient after nonmyeloablative marrow transplants from related graft donors. The assay was immunoSEQ multiplex PCR, and TCRdb's table has in-frame clones only and misses some. Among around 50,000 clones, roughly nine tenths were seen once, and the ten largest hold roughly 15%. Sequenced material: CD8+ T cells from blood (PBMCs), taken 24 months after the transplant. These receptors all stem from a human patient who received a combined kidney and bone marrow transplant. The graft donor may be the source of some T cells.

The chain carries TRBV7-9 and TRBJ2-2, with 8 bases lining up with TRBD2. Looked up from germline, CDR1 is SEHNR and CDR2 is FQNEAQ (reference sequence). V dropped 5 bases and J dropped 6; count of bases not matched to a gene: 2. This CDR3 has 13 amino acids. The CDR3 DNA is TGTGCCAGCAGCCCAGCGGGGGCCGGGGAGCTGTTTTTT. It is translated as CASSPAGAGELFF.

The chain has TRBV30 and TRBJ2-7; 10 positions match TRBD1. Germline values: CDR1 GTSNPN, CDR2 SVGIG (reference sequence). The CDR3 loop spans 13 amino acids. V dropped 6 bases and J dropped 4; count of bases not matched to a gene: 6. DNA for the CDR3: TGTGCCTGCACTTGGGACAGGGGATACGAGCAGTACTTC. It translates to CACTWDRGYEQYF.

The chain is built from TRBV4-1 and TRBJ2-2; 8 nucleotides align to TRBD2. V shed 7 bases, J shed 5 bases, and the junction held 6 bases outside the gene matches. This CDR3 region has 14 residues. CDR1 is MGHRA, CDR2 YSYEKL, per germline. The DNA of the CDR3 is TGCGCCAGCAATTACGGGAGGGGTACCGGGGAGCTGTTTTTT. Encoded protein: CASNYGRGTGELFF.

The genes are TRBV5-1 and TRBJ2-1; 14 bases are a match to TRBD2. Germline V gene sequence: CDR1 SGHRS, CDR2 YFSETQ. J lost 0 bases, V lost 8 bases, and 7 bases had no gene match. This CDR3 contains 17 residues. The CDR3: CASNRLAGGYSYNEQFF. The CDR3 DNA reads as TGCGCCAGTAACAGACTAGCGGGGGGGTACTCCTACAATGAGCAGTTCTTC.

This clone was picked up one time. The rearrangement links TRBV27 to TRBJ2-3, with TRBD2 identical over 15 bases. Losses at the gene ends were 1 base for V and 2 bases for J; bases not matched to a gene: 13. Germline V gene data show CDR1 as MNHEY and CDR2 as SMNVEV (reference sequence). This CDR3 comprises 21 residues. The CDR3 spells CASSLYSGGLAGGHVTDTQYF. The CDR3 DNA follows: TGTGCCAGCAGTTTATACAGCGGGGGACTAGCGGGGGGCCACGTCACAGATACGCAGTATTTT.

The table lists this clone with a count of one. V is TRBV5-6 and J is TRBJ1-4; 9 nucleotides match TRBD1. The CDR3 runs 15 residues. V trimming: 4 bases; J trimming: 6 bases; junction bases outside the gene matches: 7. From germline, CDR1 is SGHDT and CDR2 YYEEEE. The CDR3 is CASSVGGQGYEKLFF. The CDR3 nucleotides are TGTGCCAGCAGCGTCGGGGGACAGGGCTATGAAAAACTGTTTTTT.

The rearrangement uses TRBV5-1 and TRBJ2-5, with D possibly TRBD1 on 6 matching bases. The J call may not be correct, given that the DNA end is closer to TRBJ2-7. The length of the CDR3 is 15 residues. Germline V lookup: CDR1 SGHRS, CDR2 YFSETQ. The CDR3 DNA sequence: TGCGCCAGCAGCTTGGAGATCAGGGGAATCGACGAGCAGTACTTC. Translated, it gives CASSLEIRGIDEQYF.

V is TRBV27 and J is TRBJ1-3; the match to TRBD1 covers 8 bases. The CDR3 spans 14 residues. The ends lost 5 bases at V and 8 bases at J; junction bases unmatched: 8. CDR1 and CDR2 (germline): MNHEY, SMNVEV (reference sequence). The CDR3 loop reads CASSPQGAGHTIYF. CDR3 nucleotide sequence: TGTGCCAGCAGTCCCCAGGGGGCGGGACACACCATATATTTT.

J is TRBJ1-1 and V is TRBV7-9; a possible D gene is TRBD1 (5 bases). The CDR3 spans 12 residues. The ends were cut back, 5 bases at V and 7 bases at J, with 11 bases in the middle. CDR1 SEHNR and CDR2 FQNEAQ come from the germline V gene (reference sequence). The CDR3, as DNA: TGTGCCAGCAGCATTAGGACACTTGAAGCTTTCTTT. Protein sequence: CASSIRTLEAFF.